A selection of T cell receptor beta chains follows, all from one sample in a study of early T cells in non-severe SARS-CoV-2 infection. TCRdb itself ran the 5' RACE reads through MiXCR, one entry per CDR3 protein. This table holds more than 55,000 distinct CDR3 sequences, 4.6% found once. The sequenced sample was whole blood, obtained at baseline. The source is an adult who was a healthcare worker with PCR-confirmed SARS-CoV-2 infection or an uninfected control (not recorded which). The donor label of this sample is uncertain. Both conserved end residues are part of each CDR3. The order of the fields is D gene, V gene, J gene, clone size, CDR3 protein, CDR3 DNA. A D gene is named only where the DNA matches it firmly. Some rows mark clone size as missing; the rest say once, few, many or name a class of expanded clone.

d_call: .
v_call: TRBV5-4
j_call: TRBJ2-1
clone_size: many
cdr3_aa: CASSLGTGGGLADPNEQFF
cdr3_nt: TGTGCCAGCAGCTTGGGGACAGGGGGCGGACTAGCGGACCCCAATGAGCAGTTCTTC

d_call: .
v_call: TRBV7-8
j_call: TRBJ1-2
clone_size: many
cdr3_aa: CASSHSLGEGGYTF
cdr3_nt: TGTGCCAGCAGCCATTCCCTTGGGGAGGGCGGCTACACCTTC

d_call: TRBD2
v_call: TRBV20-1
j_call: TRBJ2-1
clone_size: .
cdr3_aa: CSAGGTSVGAKQFF
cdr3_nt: TGCAGTGCTGGAGGGACTAGCGTCGGTGCCAAGCAGTTCTTC

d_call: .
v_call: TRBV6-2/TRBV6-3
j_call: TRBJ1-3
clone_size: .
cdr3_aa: CASRSGQTELGNTIYF
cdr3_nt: TGTGCCAGCAGATCCGGACAGACGGAGCTGGGAAACACCATATATTTT

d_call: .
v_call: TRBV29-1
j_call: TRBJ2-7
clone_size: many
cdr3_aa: CSARTVSSYEQYF
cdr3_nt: TGCAGCGCCCGGACAGTAAGCTCCTACGAGCAGTACTTC

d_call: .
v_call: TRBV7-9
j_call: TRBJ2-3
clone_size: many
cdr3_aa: CASSLEGWTQYF
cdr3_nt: TGTGCCAGCAGCTTAGAGGGGTGGACGCAGTATTTT

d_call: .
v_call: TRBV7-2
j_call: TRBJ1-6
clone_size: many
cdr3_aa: CASSLDGGVGNSPLHF
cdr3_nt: TGTGCCAGCAGCTTAGACGGGGGTGTGGGGAATTCACCCCTCCACTTT

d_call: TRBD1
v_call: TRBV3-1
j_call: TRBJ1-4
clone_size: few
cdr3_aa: CASSLLGGNSNEKLFF
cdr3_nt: TGTGCCAGCAGCCTACTAGGGGGCAATAGTAATGAAAAACTGTTTTTT

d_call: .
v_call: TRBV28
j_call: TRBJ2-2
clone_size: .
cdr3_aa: CASSFFPGELFF
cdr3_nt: TGTGCCAGCAGTTTTTTCCCCGGGGAGCTGTTTTTT

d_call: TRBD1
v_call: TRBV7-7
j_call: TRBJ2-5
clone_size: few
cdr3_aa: CASSRTGETQYF
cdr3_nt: TGTGCTAGCAGCCGGACAGGGGAGACCCAGTACTTC

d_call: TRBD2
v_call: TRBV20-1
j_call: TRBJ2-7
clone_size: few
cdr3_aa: CSAHPGTNSYEQYF
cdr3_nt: TGCAGTGCCCATCCCGGGACTAACTCCTACGAGCAGTACTTC

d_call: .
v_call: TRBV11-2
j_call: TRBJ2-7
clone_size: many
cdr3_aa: CASSPWGYEQYF
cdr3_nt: TGTGCCAGCAGTCCGTGGGGGTACGAGCAGTACTTC

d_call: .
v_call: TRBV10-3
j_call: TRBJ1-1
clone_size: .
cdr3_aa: CAISDGISTAEAFF
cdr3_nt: TGTGCCATCAGTGATGGGATTAGTACCGCTGAAGCTTTCTTT

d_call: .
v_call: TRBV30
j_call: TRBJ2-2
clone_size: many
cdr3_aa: CAWSRSSYTGELFF
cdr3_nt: TGTGCCTGGAGTAGGAGCAGCTACACCGGGGAGCTGTTTTTT

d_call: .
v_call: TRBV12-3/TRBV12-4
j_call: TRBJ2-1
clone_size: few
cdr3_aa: CASSRLESNEQFF
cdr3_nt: TGTGCCAGCAGTCGACTCGAGTCCAATGAGCAGTTCTTC

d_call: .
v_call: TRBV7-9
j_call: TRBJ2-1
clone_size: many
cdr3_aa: CASSFGSDEQFF
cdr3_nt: TGTGCCAGCAGCTTTGGTAGTGATGAGCAGTTCTTC

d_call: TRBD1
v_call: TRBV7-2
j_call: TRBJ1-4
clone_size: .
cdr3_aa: CASSSTGRSEKLFF
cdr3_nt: TGTGCCAGCAGCTCGACAGGGAGAAGTGAAAAACTGTTTTTT

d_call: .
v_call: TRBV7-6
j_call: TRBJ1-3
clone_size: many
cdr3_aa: CASSRQTGSGNTIYF
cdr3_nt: TGTGCCAGCTCTCGACAGACAGGCTCTGGAAACACCATATATTTT

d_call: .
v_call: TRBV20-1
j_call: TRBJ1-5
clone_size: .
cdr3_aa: CSAREGGTQPQHF
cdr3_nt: TGCAGTGCTAGAGAGGGGGGGACTCAGCCCCAGCATTTT

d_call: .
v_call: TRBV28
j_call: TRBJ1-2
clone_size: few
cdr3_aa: CASSQAGRIYGYTF
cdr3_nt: TGTGCCAGCAGTCAAGCCGGACGGATTTATGGCTACACCTTC